This TCR gamma chain was sequenced for a study of Vδ1+ human thymocytes. V trimming: 4 bases; J trimming: 11 bases; junction bases outside the gene matches: 7. The germline V gene has CDR1 EGSNGY and CDR2 YDSYNSKV. CDR3 length equals 12 residues. Extracted RNA was reverse transcribed into cDNA. Pooled V-gene forward primers with one constant-region reverse primer generated the CDR3 amplicons by multiplex PCR. TCRdb fed the multiplex PCR reads to CATT. The sample lists tens of thousands of gamma-chain clones, 20% seen once, with around 1.9% in the top ten. This clone was detected only a few times. The target antigen is unknown. Notes on the study in general: Donors shared many TRG clonotypes but few TRD clonotypes. Highly polyclonal TRG and TRD repertoires with Gaussian CDR3 length distributions appeared in thymus.

The sequenced material came from Vdelta1+ gamma-delta thymocytes from the thymus. Subset defined: FACS-sorted CD3+ TCRalphabeta- TCRVdelta1+ TCRVdelta2- thymocytes. The chain joins TRGV2 to TRGJP2. The clonotype comes from a girl under three years old who had congenital heart surgery. The CDR3 sequence: CATWDDKWIKTF. The CDR3 DNA sequence: TGTGCCACCTGGGATGATAAATGGATCAAGACGTTT.